Sequencing of this TCR beta chain was carried out in a study of blood T cells in healthy people across ages. Looking at the study overall: Template switching caught about one barcoded beta molecule for each two T cells.

Study findings and constraints: Aged donors had fewer naive CD4+ cells and lower diversity than long-lived donors. The fall in TCR beta diversity per million T cells was roughly linear with age. Reliance upon unsorted PBMCs precluded definitive naive versus antigen-experienced comparison.

Worth noting for this clonotype: What it binds is not known.

With a J-beta primer mix and a sample-barcoded 5' primer, a second PCR ran roughly 7 to 11 cycles. MiXCR, run by TCRdb on the 5' RACE reads, gives a single entry per CDR3 protein. This table has roughly 800,000 distinct CDR3 sequences, about three fifths appearing once. This CDR3 contains 17 residues. V gave up 5 bases and J gave up 4 bases, with 23 bases separating them. Germline V gene sequence: CDR1 LNHDA, CDR2 SQIVND (reference sequence). This sequence originates from a man under 40 in good health. The chain recombines TRBV19 with TRBJ1-2; no clear D gene. Sequencing was performed on blood. DNA for the CDR3: TGTGCCAGTAGTTTTCTTACGAGCGCGCTTAATACCTATGGCTACACCTTC. Encoded protein: CASSFLTSALNTYGYTF.